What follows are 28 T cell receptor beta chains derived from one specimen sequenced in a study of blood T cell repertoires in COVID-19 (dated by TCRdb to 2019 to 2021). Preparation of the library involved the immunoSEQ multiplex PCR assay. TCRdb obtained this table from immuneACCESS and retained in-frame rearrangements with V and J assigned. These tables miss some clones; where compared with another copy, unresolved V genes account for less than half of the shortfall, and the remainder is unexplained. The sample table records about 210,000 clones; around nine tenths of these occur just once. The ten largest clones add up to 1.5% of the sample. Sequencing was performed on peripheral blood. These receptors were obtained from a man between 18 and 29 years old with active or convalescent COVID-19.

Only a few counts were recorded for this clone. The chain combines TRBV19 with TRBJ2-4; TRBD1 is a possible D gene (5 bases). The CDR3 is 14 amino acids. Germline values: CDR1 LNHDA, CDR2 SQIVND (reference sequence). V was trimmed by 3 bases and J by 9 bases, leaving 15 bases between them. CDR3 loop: CASSITGKGAIQYF. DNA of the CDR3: TGTGCCAGTAGTATTACTGGGAAAGGGGCCATTCAGTACTTC. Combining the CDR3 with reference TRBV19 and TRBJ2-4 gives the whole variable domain DGGITQSPKYLFRKEGQNVTLSCEQNLNHDAMYWYRQDPGQGLRLIYYSQIVNDFQKGDIAEGYSVSREKKESFPLTVTSAQKNPTAFYLCASSITGKGAIQYFGAGTRLSVL.

The CDR3 DNA sequence: TGCGCCAGCAGTCAATCGGCCCGGGTGCAGTACTTC. Translation: CASSQSARVQYF. The chain is built from TRBV23-1 and TRBJ2-7; D gene uncertain. TRBV23-1 is classed as an ORF, of uncertain function. V lost 0 bases, J lost 9 bases, and 9 bases lay in between. There are 12 residues in the CDR3.

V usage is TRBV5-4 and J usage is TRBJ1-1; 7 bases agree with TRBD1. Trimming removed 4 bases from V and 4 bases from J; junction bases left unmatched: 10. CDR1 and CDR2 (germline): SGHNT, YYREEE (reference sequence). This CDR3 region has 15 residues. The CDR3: CASSPGQASITEAFF. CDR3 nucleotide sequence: TGTGCCAGCAGCCCCGGACAGGCGAGTATCACTGAAGCTTTCTTT.

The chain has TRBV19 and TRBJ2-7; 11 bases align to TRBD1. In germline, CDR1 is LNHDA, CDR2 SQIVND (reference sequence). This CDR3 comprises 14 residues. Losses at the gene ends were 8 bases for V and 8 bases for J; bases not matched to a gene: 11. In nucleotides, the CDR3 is TGTGCCAGTGCGCCGGGGACAGGGGGAATCAAGCAGTACTTC. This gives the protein CASAPGTGGIKQYF.

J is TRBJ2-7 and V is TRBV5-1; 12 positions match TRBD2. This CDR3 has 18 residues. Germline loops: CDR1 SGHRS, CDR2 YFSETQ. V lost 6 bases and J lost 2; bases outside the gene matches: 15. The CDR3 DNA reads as TGCGCCAGCACCGCACTCGCCCCTAGCGGGAGGGCCGCCTACGAGCAGTACTTC. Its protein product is CASTALAPSGRAAYEQYF. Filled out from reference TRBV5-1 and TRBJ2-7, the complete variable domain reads KAGVTQTPRYLIKTRGQQVTLSCSPISGHRSVSWYQQTPGQGLQFLFEYFSETQRNKGNFPGRFSGRQFSNSRSEMNVSTLELGDSALYLCASTALAPSGRAAYEQYFGPGTRLTVT.

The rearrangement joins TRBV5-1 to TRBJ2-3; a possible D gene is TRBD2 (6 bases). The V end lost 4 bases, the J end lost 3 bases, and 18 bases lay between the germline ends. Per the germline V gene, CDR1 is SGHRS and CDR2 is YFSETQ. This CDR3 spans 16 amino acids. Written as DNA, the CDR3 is TGCGCCAGCAGCACCGAGGGGACTCCTTGGACAGATACGCAGTATTTT. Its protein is CASSTEGTPWTDTQYF.

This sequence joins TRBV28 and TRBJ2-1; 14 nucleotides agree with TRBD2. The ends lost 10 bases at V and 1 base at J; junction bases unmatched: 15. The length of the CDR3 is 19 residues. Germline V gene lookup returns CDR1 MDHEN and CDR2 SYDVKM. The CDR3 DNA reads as TGTGCCAAGTGGGATGGGACTAGCGGGAGCCCCTTTTCCTACAATGAGCAGTTCTTC. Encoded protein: CAKWDGTSGSPFSYNEQFF.

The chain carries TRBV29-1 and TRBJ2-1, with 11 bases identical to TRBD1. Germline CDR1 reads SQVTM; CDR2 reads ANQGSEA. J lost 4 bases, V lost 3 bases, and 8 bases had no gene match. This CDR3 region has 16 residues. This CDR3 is CSVDQVDRGPYNEQFF. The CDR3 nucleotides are TGCAGCGTTGATCAAGTGGACAGGGGGCCTTACAATGAGCAGTTCTTC.

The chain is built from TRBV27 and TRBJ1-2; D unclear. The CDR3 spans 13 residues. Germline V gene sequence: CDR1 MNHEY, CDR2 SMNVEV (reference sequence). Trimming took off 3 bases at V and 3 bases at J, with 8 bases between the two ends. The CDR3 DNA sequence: TGTGCCAGCAGTTTGGGCAGCTACTATGGCTACACCTTC. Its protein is CASSLGSYYGYTF.

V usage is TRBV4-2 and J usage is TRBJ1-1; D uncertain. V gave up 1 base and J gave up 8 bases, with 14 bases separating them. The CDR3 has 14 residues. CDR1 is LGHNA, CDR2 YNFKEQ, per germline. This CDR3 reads CASSQVLYFGEAFF. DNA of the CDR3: TGTGCCAGCAGCCAAGTTCTATATTTCGGGGAAGCTTTCTTT.

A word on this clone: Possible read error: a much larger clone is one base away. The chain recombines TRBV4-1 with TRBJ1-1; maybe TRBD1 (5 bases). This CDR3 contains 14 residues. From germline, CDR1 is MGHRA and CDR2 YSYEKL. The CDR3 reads CARSRSGGGAEAFF. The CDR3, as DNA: TGCGCCCGCAGCCGAAGCGGGGGGGGAGCTGAAGCTTTCTTT.

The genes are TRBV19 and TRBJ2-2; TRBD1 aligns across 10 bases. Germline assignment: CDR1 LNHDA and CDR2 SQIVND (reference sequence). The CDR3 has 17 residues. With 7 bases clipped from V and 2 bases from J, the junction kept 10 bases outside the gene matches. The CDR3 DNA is TGTGCCAGTAAATCAGAGGGGACAGGGGTCAACACCGGGGAGCTGTTTTTT. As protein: CASKSEGTGVNTGELFF.

CDR3 DNA sequence: TGCGCCAGCAGTCCTAGGGGAGAGACCCAGTACTTC. Its translation is CASSPRGETQYF. The chain employs TRBV5-1 and TRBJ2-5; D might be TRBD1 (5 bases). Per the germline V gene, CDR1 is SGHRS and CDR2 is YFSETQ. Trimming pared 5 bases from V and 4 bases from J, leaving 9 bases between. CDR3 length equals 12 residues.

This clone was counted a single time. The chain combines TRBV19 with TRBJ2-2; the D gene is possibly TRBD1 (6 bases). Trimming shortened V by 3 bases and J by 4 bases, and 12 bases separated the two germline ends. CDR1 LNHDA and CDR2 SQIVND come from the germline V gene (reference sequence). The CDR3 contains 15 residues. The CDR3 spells CASSILAGATGELFF. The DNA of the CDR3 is TGTGCCAGTAGTATTCTGGCAGGGGCCACCGGGGAGCTGTTTTTT.

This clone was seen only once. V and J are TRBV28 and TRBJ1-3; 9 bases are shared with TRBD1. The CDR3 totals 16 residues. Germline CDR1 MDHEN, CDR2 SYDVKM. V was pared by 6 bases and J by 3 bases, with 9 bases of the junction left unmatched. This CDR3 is CASRLTGGGLGNTIYF. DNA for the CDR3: TGTGCCAGCAGGTTGACAGGGGGAGGCCTTGGAAACACCATATATTTT.

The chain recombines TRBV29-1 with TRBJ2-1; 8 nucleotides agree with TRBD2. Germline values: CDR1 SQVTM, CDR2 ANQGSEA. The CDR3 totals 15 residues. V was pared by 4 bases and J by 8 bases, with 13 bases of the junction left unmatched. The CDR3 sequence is CSVGEAGGLGDEQFF. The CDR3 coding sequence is TGCAGCGTTGGAGAGGCGGGAGGCCTTGGGGATGAGCAGTTCTTC.

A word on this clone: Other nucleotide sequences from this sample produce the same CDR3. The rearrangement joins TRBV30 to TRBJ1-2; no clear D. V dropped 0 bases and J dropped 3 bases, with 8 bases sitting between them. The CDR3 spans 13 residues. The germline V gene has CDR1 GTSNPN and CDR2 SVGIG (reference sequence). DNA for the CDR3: TGTGCCTGGAGTGTACGGGGAGACTATGGCTACACCTTC. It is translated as CAWSVRGDYGYTF.

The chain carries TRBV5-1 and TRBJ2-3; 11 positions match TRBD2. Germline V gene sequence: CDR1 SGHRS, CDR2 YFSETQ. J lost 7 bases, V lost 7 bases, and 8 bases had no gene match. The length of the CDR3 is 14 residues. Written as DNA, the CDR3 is TGCGCCAGCGGGGGACTAGCGGAGACTAATACGCAGTATTTT. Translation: CASGGLAETNTQYF.

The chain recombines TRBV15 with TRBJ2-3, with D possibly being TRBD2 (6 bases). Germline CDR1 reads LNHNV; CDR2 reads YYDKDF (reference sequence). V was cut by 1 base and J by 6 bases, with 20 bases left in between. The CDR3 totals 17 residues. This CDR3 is CATSRGSSGSISDTQYF. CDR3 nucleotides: TGTGCCACCAGCAGAGGAAGTAGCGGTAGCATCTCGGATACGCAGTATTTT.

The CDR3 here is CASSQATGGAGYTF. In DNA form, the CDR3 reads TGTGCCAGCAGCCAAGCTACAGGGGGCGCGGGCTACACCTTC. V and J are TRBV14 and TRBJ1-2, with 9 bases lining up with TRBD1. The J segment lost 8 bases and the V segment lost 1 base, leaving 5 bases of the junction unmatched. Germline V gene lookup returns CDR1 SGHDN and CDR2 FVKESK. The CDR3 contains 14 residues.

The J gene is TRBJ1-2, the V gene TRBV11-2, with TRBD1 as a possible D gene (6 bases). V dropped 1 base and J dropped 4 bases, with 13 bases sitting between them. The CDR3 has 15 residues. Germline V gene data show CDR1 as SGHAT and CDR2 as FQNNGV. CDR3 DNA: TGTGCCAGCAGCTTAGGGGTAGGGGGTATCTATGGCTACACCTTC. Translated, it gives CASSLGVGGIYGYTF.

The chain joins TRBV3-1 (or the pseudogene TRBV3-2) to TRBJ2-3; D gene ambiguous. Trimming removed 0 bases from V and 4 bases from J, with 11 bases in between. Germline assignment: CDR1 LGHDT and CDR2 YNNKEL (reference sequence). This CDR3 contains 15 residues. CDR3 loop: CASSQDGASPDTQYF. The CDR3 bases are TGTGCCAGCAGCCAAGACGGAGCTAGTCCAGATACGCAGTATTTT.

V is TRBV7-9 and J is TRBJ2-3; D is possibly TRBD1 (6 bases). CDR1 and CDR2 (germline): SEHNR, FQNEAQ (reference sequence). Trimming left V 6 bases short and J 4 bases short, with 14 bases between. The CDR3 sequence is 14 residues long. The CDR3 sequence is CASRLQGPADTQYF. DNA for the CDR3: TGTGCCAGCAGATTACAGGGTCCCGCAGATACGCAGTATTTT. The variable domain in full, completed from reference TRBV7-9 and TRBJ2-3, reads DTGVSQNPRHKITKRGQNVTFRCDPISEHNRLYWYRQTLGQGPEFLTYFQNEAQLEKSRLLSDRFSAERPKGSFSTLEIQRTEQGDSAMYLCASRLQGPADTQYFGPGTRLTVL.

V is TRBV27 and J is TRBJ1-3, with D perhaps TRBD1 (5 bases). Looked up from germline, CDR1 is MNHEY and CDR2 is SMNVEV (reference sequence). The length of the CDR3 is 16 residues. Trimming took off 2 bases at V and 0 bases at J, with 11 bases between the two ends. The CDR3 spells CASSLRTPYSGNTIYF. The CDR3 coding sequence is TGTGCCAGCAGTTTACGGACACCCTACTCTGGAAACACCATATATTTT.

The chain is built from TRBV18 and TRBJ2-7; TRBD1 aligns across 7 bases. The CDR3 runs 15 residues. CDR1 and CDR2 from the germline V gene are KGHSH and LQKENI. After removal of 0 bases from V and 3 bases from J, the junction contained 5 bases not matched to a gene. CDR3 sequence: CASSPPSGQFYEQYF. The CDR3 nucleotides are TGTGCCAGCTCACCACCGTCGGGACAGTTCTACGAGCAGTACTTC.

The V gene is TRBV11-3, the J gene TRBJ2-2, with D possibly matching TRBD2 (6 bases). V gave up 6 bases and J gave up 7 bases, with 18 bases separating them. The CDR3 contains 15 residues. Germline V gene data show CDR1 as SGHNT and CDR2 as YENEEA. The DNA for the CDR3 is TGTGCCAGCAGTTCGACCGGGACTGCCCGCGGGGAGCTGTTTTTT. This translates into CASSSTGTARGELFF.

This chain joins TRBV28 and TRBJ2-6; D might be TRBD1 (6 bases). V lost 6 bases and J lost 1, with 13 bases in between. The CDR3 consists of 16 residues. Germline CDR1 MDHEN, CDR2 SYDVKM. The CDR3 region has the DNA TGTGCCAGCAGGACAGGCTATACTTCTGGGGCCAACGTCCTGACTTTC. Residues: CASRTGYTSGANVLTF.

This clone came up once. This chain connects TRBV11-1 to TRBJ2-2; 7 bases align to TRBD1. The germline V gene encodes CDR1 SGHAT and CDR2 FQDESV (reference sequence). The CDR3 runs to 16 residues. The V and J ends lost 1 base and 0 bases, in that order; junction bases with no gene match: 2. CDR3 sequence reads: CASSLGGTANTGELFF. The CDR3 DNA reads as TGTGCCAGCAGCTTAGGAGGGACAGCGAACACCGGGGAGCTGTTTTTT.